The T cell receptor (beta chain) described here comes from a study of cytomegalovirus exposure and HLA in healthy donors. Primers: 60 Vbeta forward and 13 Jbeta reverse. Assay used: immunoSEQ multiplex PCR; TCRdb lists only in-frame clones, some missing. The sample carries roughly 150,000 clones, 80% to 90% recorded once. Trimming took off 2 bases at V and 5 bases at J, with 13 bases between the two ends. CDR1 is MNHNS and CDR2 is SASEGT in the germline V gene. CDR3 length: 15 amino acids. This clonotype was obtained from a male donor in good health and CMV-seronegative. Material: PBMCs. This sequence joins TRBV6-1 and TRBJ2-1; a weak D match, TRBD2 (6 bases). CDR3 protein: CASSENTRRDNEQFF. The CDR3 nucleotides are TGTGCCAGCAGTGAAAATACCAGGAGGGACAATGAGCAGTTCTTC.